This entry lists 30 T cell receptor beta chains sequenced from one sample in a study of Ad26.COV2.S vaccination and SARS-CoV-2 variants. The treatment denotes: roughly 19 received Ad26.COV2.S at low or high dose, single or two shots; several received placebo; per-sample allocation not given. Material that was analyzed had been drawn on day 63 after the first vaccine or placebo injection. Sequencing was performed with immunoSEQ multiplex PCR; in TCRdb, only in-frame clones are kept and a portion is missing. The sample lists roughly 410,000 clones, 80% to 90% occurring once. The sample was peripheral blood, taken in a trial of Ad26.COV2.S vaccine versus placebo. The source is a person between 18 and 59 years old who received the Ad26.COV2.S COVID-19 vaccine or a placebo.

The rearrangement joins TRBV5-6 to TRBJ1-2, with 7 bases identical to TRBD1. With V trimmed by 4 bases and J by 3 bases, 9 bases remained unmatched. The CDR3 contains 15 residues. CDR1 and CDR2 (germline): SGHDT, YYEEEE. As DNA, the CDR3 is TGTGCCAGCAGCCCACGACAGGGTGTGGACTATGGCTACACCTTC. Translated: CASSPRQGVDYGYTF.

The chain combines TRBV10-3 with TRBJ1-1; D might be TRBD1 (6 bases). Between the trimmed V and J ends, which lost 2 bases and 5 bases, there was a span of 12 bases. The length of the CDR3 is 14 residues. The germline V gene encodes CDR1 ENHRY and CDR2 SYGVKD. CDR3 DNA: TGTGCCATCAGTGAGGTAACAGGGAAAACTGAAGCTTTCTTT. It specifies CAISEVTGKTEAFF.

This chain connects TRBV24-1 to TRBJ2-1, with 7 positions matching TRBD1. The CDR3 has 15 residues. After removal of 1 base from V and 11 bases from J, the junction contained 10 bases not matched to a gene. Germline CDR1 is KGHDR and CDR2 is SFDVKD. CDR3: CATSDLRDSEVKQFF. The CDR3 DNA is TGTGCCACCAGTGATTTAAGGGACAGCGAGGTTAAGCAGTTCTTC.

The chain links TRBV5-1 to TRBJ1-1, with D uncertain. CDR3 length: 14 amino acids. Trimming removed 0 bases from V and 0 bases from J, with 6 bases in between. Germline values: CDR1 SGHRS, CDR2 YFSETQ. The DNA of the CDR3 is TGCGCCAGCAGCTTGGGGCCTATGAACACTGAAGCTTTCTTT. It encodes CASSLGPMNTEAFF.

The V call is TRBV11-3, the J call TRBJ2-3; D gene unclear. Looked up from germline, CDR1 is SGHNT and CDR2 is YENEEA. This CDR3 spans 12 amino acids. Trimming shortened V by 3 bases and J by 3 bases, and 4 bases separated the two germline ends. The CDR3 DNA reads TGTGCCAGCAGCTTCAGAACAGATACGCAGTATTTT. As protein: CASSFRTDTQYF.

The V gene is TRBV11-2, the J gene TRBJ1-4; D uncertain. The CDR3 is 15 amino acids. The V gene lost 4 bases and the J gene lost 5 bases, with 14 bases spanning the gap. Looked up from germline, CDR1 is SGHAT and CDR2 is FQNNGV. CDR3: CASSSPRAPNEKLFF. In DNA form, the CDR3 reads TGTGCCAGCAGCTCACCACGGGCACCGAATGAAAAACTGTTTTTT.

About this clone: This same CDR3 is encoded by further DNA sequences in the sample. This chain joins TRBV5-1 and TRBJ2-3; D perhaps matches TRBD2 (5 bases). Germline V gives CDR1 SGHRS, CDR2 YFSETQ. V lost 0 bases to trimming and J lost 0 bases, with 11 bases between them. The CDR3 length is 16 residues. This CDR3 is CASSLASGPSTDTQYF. The CDR3 DNA is TGCGCCAGCAGCTTGGCAAGCGGCCCTAGCACAGATACGCAGTATTTT.

This chain connects TRBV5-4 to TRBJ2-5; the D gene is possibly TRBD2 (5 bases). From germline, CDR1 is SGHNT and CDR2 YYREEE (reference sequence). The CDR3 loop spans 14 amino acids. The germline V and J ends were trimmed by 2 bases and 7 bases, with 15 bases remaining between them. The DNA of the CDR3 is TGTGCCAGCAGCTTACGAGGAGGCGAGTGGACCCAGTACTTC. Amino acids: CASSLRGGEWTQYF.

The chain joins TRBV6-2 or TRBV6-3 to TRBJ2-3, with 13 nucleotides matching TRBD2. CDR3 length: 15 residues. CDR1 and CDR2 (germline): MNHEY, SVGEGT. J gave up 5 bases and V 6 bases, and 5 bases lay outside the gene matches. Here the CDR3 DNA reads TGTGCCAGCAGCCGACGGACTAGCGGGAGAGATACGCAGTATTTT. This gives the protein CASSRRTSGRDTQYF.

V is TRBV5-1 and J is TRBJ2-3; TRBD2 is a possible D gene (6 bases). Germline CDR1 and CDR2: SGHRS and YFSETQ. There are 13 residues in the CDR3. Trimming removed 7 bases from V and 1 base from J, with 10 bases in between. The DNA of the CDR3 is TGCGCCAGCGGAGGCGGGGGCACAGATACGCAGTATTTT. This encodes CASGGGGTDTQYF.

This chain joins TRBV4-3 and TRBJ2-1, with 8 bases aligning to TRBD1. Trimming took 5 bases from V and 8 from J; bases not matched to a gene: 5. This CDR3 is built from 13 residues. From germline, CDR1 is LGHNA and CDR2 YSLEER. Here the CDR3 reads CASSVYRGYEQFF. The CDR3 region has the DNA TGCGCCAGCAGCGTATACAGGGGGTATGAGCAGTTCTTC.

This chain uses TRBV9 with TRBJ2-7; D might be TRBD2 (6 bases). The germline V gene has CDR1 SGDLS and CDR2 YYNGEE. This CDR3 has 13 residues. Trimming took off 4 bases at V and 5 bases at J, with 13 bases between the two ends. The CDR3 DNA follows: TGTGCCAGCAGCCCCGCCGGAGGGGACGAGCAGTACTTC. This codes for CASSPAGGDEQYF.

The J gene is TRBJ2-7, the V gene TRBV10-2, with no clear D. The length of the CDR3 is 14 residues. Trimming pared 4 bases from V and 0 bases from J, leaving 10 bases between. From germline, CDR1 is WSHSY and CDR2 SAAADI. As DNA, the CDR3 is TGCGCCAGCAGTGCAGGTCTGAGCTCCTACGAGCAGTACTTC. It codes for CASSAGLSSYEQYF.

This clone was picked up a small number of times. The rearrangement links TRBV27 to TRBJ2-2; 9 bases align to TRBD1. J lost 4 bases, V lost 3 bases, and 6 bases had no gene match. Per the germline V gene, CDR1 is MNHEY and CDR2 is SMNVEV (reference sequence). The CDR3 length is 16 residues. CDR3 bases: TGTGCCAGCAGTTTCCAACGGGACAGGGCCACCGGGGAGCTGTTTTTT. Its protein product is CASSFQRDRATGELFF.

V usage is TRBV5-4 and J usage is TRBJ1-1; 7 positions match TRBD1. V lost 2 bases, J lost 4 bases, and 8 bases stayed unmatched. The CDR3 runs to 15 residues. Germline CDR1 reads SGHNT; CDR2 reads YYREEE (reference sequence). CDR3 nucleotide sequence: TGTGCCAGCAGCTTCGACAGGGTAGGAAGCACTGAAGCTTTCTTT. Translated: CASSFDRVGSTEAFF.

With regard to this clone: This may be a read error: a much more frequent sequence differs by one nucleotide. V usage is TRBV6-5 and J usage is TRBJ1-1; D remains unclear. The CDR3 consists of 12 residues. Germline-derived CDR1 and CDR2 are MNHEY and SVGAGI. V was pared by 6 bases and J by 0 bases, with 5 bases between. CDR3 in DNA: TGTGCCAGCAGACGTATGAACACTGAAGCTTTCTTT. This gives the protein CASRRMNTEAFF.

V gene TRBV6-5 combines with J gene TRBJ2-1; TRBD2 agrees at 8 bases. This CDR3 contains 14 residues. CDR1 and CDR2 from the germline V gene are MNHEY and SVGAGI. The J segment lost 6 bases and the V segment lost 6 bases, leaving 7 bases of the junction unmatched. CDR3 in amino acids: CASSRGGFVNEQFF. CDR3 DNA: TGTGCCAGCAGCCGGGGGGGCTTCGTCAATGAGCAGTTCTTC.

The chain couples TRBV4-1 to TRBJ2-1, with TRBD2 as a possible D gene (6 bases). Germline V gives CDR1 MGHRA, CDR2 YSYEKL. Trimming took 1 base from V and 6 from J, leaving 13 bases between them. This CDR3 is built from 15 residues. The CDR3 loop is CASSQGRGMGNEQFF. The CDR3 nucleotides are TGCGCCAGCAGCCAAGGACGCGGGATGGGCAATGAGCAGTTCTTC.

The CDR3 here is CASSSPARETQYF. CDR3 DNA: TGTGCCAGCAGCTCGCCGGCACGGGAGACCCAGTACTTC. The chain carries TRBV5-4 and TRBJ2-5, with unresolved D. Germline assignment: CDR1 SGHNT and CDR2 YYREEE (reference sequence). The V and J ends lost 3 bases and 5 bases respectively, with 11 bases between them. The CDR3 totals 13 residues.

This chain uses TRBV18 with TRBJ1-1, with D perhaps TRBD1 (6 bases). The germline gives CDR1 KGHSH, CDR2 LQKENI. Trimming took 6 bases from V and 1 from J, leaving 15 bases between them. The CDR3 sequence is 15 residues long. CDR3 in amino acids: CASSSTGFWNTEAFF. CDR3 nucleotide sequence: TGTGCCAGCTCCTCAACAGGGTTTTGGAACACTGAAGCTTTCTTT.

This chain uses TRBV2 with TRBJ2-7, with 8 bases fitting TRBD1. Trimming took 6 bases from V and 4 from J; bases not matched to a gene: 2. There are 12 residues in the CDR3. Germline lookup yields CDR1 SNHLY and CDR2 FYNNEI. CDR3 coding DNA: TGTGCCAGCAGGGGACAGGCGTACGAGCAGTACTTC. It yields the protein CASRGQAYEQYF.

This chain connects TRBV5-4 to TRBJ2-1; D is ambiguous. Looked up from germline, CDR1 is SGHNT and CDR2 is YYREEE (reference sequence). Between the trimmed V and J ends, which lost 10 bases and 6 bases, there was a span of 20 bases. The CDR3 is made up of 14 amino acids. CDR3: CARATGPESNEQFF. The CDR3 DNA reads TGTGCCCGAGCAACCGGTCCCGAAAGCAATGAGCAGTTCTTC.

This chain joins TRBV6-4 and TRBJ2-2, with 12 positions matching TRBD2. The CDR3 consists of 18 residues. Germline V gene sequence: CDR1 MRHNA, CDR2 SNTAGT. Trimming at V came to 0 bases and at J to 0 bases, leaving 2 bases not matched to a gene. The CDR3 region has the DNA TGTGCCAGCAGTGACTCAGGGACTAGCGGGCCGAACACCGGGGAGCTGTTTTTT. Amino acid sequence: CASSDSGTSGPNTGELFF.

This sequence joins TRBV2 and TRBJ2-7; D is unresolved. Trimming shortened V by 5 bases and J by 7 bases, and 21 bases separated the two germline ends. The germline V gene has CDR1 SNHLY and CDR2 FYNNEI. CDR3 size: 15 residues. CDR3 DNA sequence: TGTGCCAGCAGTCAGTACGGGCTCAATCGTGGAGAGCAGTACTTC. This encodes CASSQYGLNRGEQYF.

The chain employs TRBV11-2 and TRBJ1-6; D is unresolved. This CDR3 has 15 residues. CDR1 and CDR2 (germline): SGHAT, FQNNGV. Trimming removed 0 bases from V and 3 bases from J, with 6 bases in between. CDR3 in amino acids: CASSLDGFYNSPLHF. The CDR3 DNA sequence: TGTGCCAGCAGCTTAGACGGTTTCTATAATTCACCCCTCCACTTT.

The gene calls are TRBV6-5 and TRBJ1-5, with TRBD1 as a possible D gene (6 bases). The CDR3 sequence is 15 residues long. V was shortened by 6 bases and J by 2 bases, with 14 bases between the two germline ends. Germline CDR1 MNHEY, CDR2 SVGAGI. The CDR3 DNA reads as TGTGCCAGCAGAGCCGGGGGGGCAGGCAATCAGCCCCAGCATTTT. Amino acid sequence: CASRAGGAGNQPQHF.

This chain links TRBV5-1 with TRBJ1-5, with 7 bases identical to TRBD1. V lost 4 bases to trimming and J lost 3 bases; unmatched junction nucleotides: 16. Germline lookup yields CDR1 SGHRS and CDR2 YFSETQ. This CDR3 is 18 amino acids long. Written as DNA, the CDR3 is TGCGCCAGCAGCCCCTCCCCAGGGGGGGGGCGAATCAATCAGCCCCAGCATTTT. This translates into CASSPSPGGGRINQPQHF.

V and J are TRBV3-1 (or the pseudogene TRBV3-2) and TRBJ2-7; 12 positions agree with TRBD2. CDR1 and CDR2 from the germline V gene are LGHDT and YNNKEL (reference sequence). Trimming took 1 base from V and 5 from J; bases not matched to a gene: 12. This CDR3 is built from 18 residues. CDR3 sequence reads: CASSQGSKLAGGRNEQYF. The CDR3, as DNA: TGTGCCAGCAGCCAAGGCTCCAAACTAGCGGGAGGTCGGAACGAGCAGTACTTC.

The rearrangement joins TRBV2 to TRBJ1-6; D ambiguous. Germline CDR1 SNHLY, CDR2 FYNNEI. The CDR3 has 11 amino acids. Deletions cut 2 bases from V and 7 bases from J, with 0 bases between. This CDR3 reads CASSENSPLHF. The CDR3 DNA reads TGTGCCAGCAGTGAAAATTCACCCCTCCACTTT.

This sequence joins TRBV11-2 and TRBJ1-2, with D possibly being TRBD1 (5 bases). The germline CDR1 and CDR2 sequences are SGHAT and FQNNGV. The CDR3 consists of 14 residues. V was cut by 2 bases and J by 4 bases, with 11 bases left in between. The CDR3 protein is CASSLRQWPYGYTF. CDR3 DNA: TGTGCCAGCAGCTTAAGACAGTGGCCCTATGGCTACACCTTC.